This T cell receptor beta chain was observed in a study of T cells in localized non-small cell lung cancer. Regarding the study as a whole: Tumor samples were not multi-region, leaving intratumor heterogeneity unexcluded. Higher blood T cell density went with longer overall survival. The study found T cell clonality highest in uninvolved adjacent lung, above tumor. Detection in adjacent lung was observed for a median roughly 62 of the top 100 tumor clones.

With respect to this clone: Its target is not known.

The repertoire was sequenced with immunoSEQ multiplex PCR; TCRdb's copy has only in-frame clones and lacks some. This table holds around 10,000 clones, over 70% found once. The material was peripheral blood, obtained before any cancer treatment. The clonotype originates from a male donor aged 60 or over with stage I lung adenocarcinoma.

The CDR3 DNA follows: TGTGCCAGCTTTGAAAGAATCACAGATACGCAGTATTTT. Amino acid sequence: CASFERITDTQYF. The chain is built from TRBV6-6 and TRBJ2-3; D remains ambiguous. CDR1 is MNHNY, CDR2 SVGAGI, per germline (reference sequence). This CDR3 spans 13 amino acids. With 8 bases removed from V and 2 bases from J, the gap between germline ends came to 11 bases.